The present T cell receptor beta chain was sequenced within a study of OX40 agonist ivuxolimab in advanced cancers. V shed 5 bases and J shed 3 bases, with 13 bases lying between them. This CDR3 is 14 amino acids long. Germline loops: CDR1 SEHNR, CDR2 FQNEAQ (reference sequence). This clone was picked up one time. Its cognate antigen is unknown. Produced via immunoSEQ multiplex PCR; TCRdb's table is partial and in-frame only. The sample lists some 45,000 clones, 86% occurring once. Regarding the study as a whole: Clonal expansion by week 6 occurred in CD4+ and CD8+ blood T cells (at 0.1 to 3.0 mg/kg). The average count of expanded clones was higher among CD8+ T cells than among CD4+.

This chain uses TRBV7-9 with TRBJ1-1; tentative D call: TRBD1 (5 bases). The source of this sequence is an adult with an advanced solid tumor such as melanoma, head and neck, liver or kidney cancer. Specimen: CD4+ or CD8+ T cells sorted from blood, collected in a trial of the OX40 agonist ivuxolimab. This CDR3 reads CASSLQARDTEAFF. The CDR3 DNA sequence: TGTGCCAGCAGCCTACAGGCGAGGGACACTGAAGCTTTCTTT.